The source of this T cell receptor beta chain is a study of T cells after yellow fever vaccination. Study details: The fractions with low cell numbers were processed using SMART-Seq v4 Ultra Low Input.

TCRdb re-analysed the 5' RACE reads in MiXCR, keeping a single row per CDR3 protein. The sample consists of hundreds of thousands of distinct CDR3 sequences, 9.5% to 13% of them appearing once. The TCR comes from a man aged 18 to 30 who received the YFV17D yellow fever vaccine. Sequences were derived from PBMCs, sampled on the day of the first yellow fever vaccination.

The CDR3: CSVEAGYEQYF. In DNA, the CDR3 is TGCAGCGTTGAGGCAGGGTACGAGCAGTACTTC. The chain links TRBV29-1 to TRBJ2-7; weak D call: TRBD1 (5 bases). Germline V gene lookup returns CDR1 SQVTM and CDR2 ANQGSEA. Trimming cost V 3 bases and J 4 bases, with 7 bases left between them. This CDR3 comprises 11 residues.